This is a list of T cell receptor beta chains from one sample in a study of siplizumab effects on memory and regulatory T cells. Some clones are missing from TCRdb's copy, which holds only in-frame ones; the method was immunoSEQ multiplex PCR. This sample carries about 50,000 clones, over 75% of them seen once, and the ten largest clones take 0.35%. The sequenced material came from naive CD8+ T cells sorted from blood. The receptors stem from a human donor in good health. The CDR3 runs from the conserved cysteine through the conserved F or W. Clone size is shown for a subset of rows, as once, few, many or a class of expanded clone.

V: TRBV11-2; size: NA; CDR3: CASSFAGGELFF
V: TRBV2; size: NA; CDR3: CASSTDRAHEQYF
V: TRBV27; size: NA; CDR3: CASSFDRDNEQFF
V: TRBV5-8; size: NA; CDR3: CASSLAGGGKNIQYF
V: TRBV6-1; size: NA; CDR3: CASSEEWESYEQYF
V: TRBV27; size: NA; CDR3: CASSPAGRNQPQHF
V: TRBV13; size: NA; CDR3: CASSLGGTNEKLFF
V: TRBV18; size: once; CDR3: CASSPEVDGVSYEQYF
V: TRBV7-9; size: NA; CDR3: CASSPARTRLQETQYF
V: TRBV15; size: NA; CDR3: CATSRPHEPDSLETQYF
V: TRBV18; size: NA; CDR3: CASSQPGTGASYEQYF
V: TRBV5-1; size: NA; CDR3: CASSLGPTGVYEQYF
V: TRBV19; size: NA; CDR3: CASSITGLSYEQYF
V: TRBV6-5; size: NA; CDR3: CASSYRGTNYEQYF
V: TRBV2; size: NA; CDR3: CASSVGHWSSYNEQFF
V: TRBV27; size: NA; CDR3: CASSLSLAGDSPSTDTQYF
V: TRBV19; size: NA; CDR3: CASSIEGLAGAYEQYF
V: TRBV7-9; size: NA; CDR3: CASTLGSSGQGKWHNEQFF
V: TRBV27; size: NA; CDR3: CASSFSSSYNEQFF
V: TRBV19; size: NA; CDR3: CASSETSGGINEQFF
V: TRBV6-8; size: few; CDR3: CATKGDTGELFF
V: TRBV4-2; size: once; CDR3: CASSQDYLLTGELFF
V: TRBV2; size: NA; CDR3: CASMWISGNTIYF
V: TRBV19; size: NA; CDR3: CATFLGAGYTF
V: TRBV7-9; size: NA; CDR3: CASSSVGGLAEPEQFF
V: TRBV21-1; size: few; CDR3: CASSKAWDGATSYNSPLHF
V: TRBV9; size: once; CDR3: CASSVGAGAYEAFF
V: TRBV6-1; size: NA; CDR3: CASSSSGGTYEQYF
V: TRBV7-9; size: NA; CDR3: CASSSPSGTYEQYF
V: TRBV6-1; size: NA; CDR3: CASSVREPYEQYF
V: TRBV19; size: once; CDR3: CASILGAGEYSNQPQHF
V: TRBV5-5; size: NA; CDR3: CASSRGPVYGYTF
V: TRBV9; size: NA; CDR3: CASSVGTGAEDGYTF
V: TRBV2; size: NA; CDR3: CASSPRDPTLGYNEQFF
V: TRBV27; size: NA; CDR3: CASSFVSSTDTQYF
V: TRBV6-5; size: NA; CDR3: CASRPQQGNTGELFF
V: TRBV7-8; size: NA; CDR3: CASTSMGGSDLANYGYTF
V: TRBV13; size: NA; CDR3: CASSERTSGGVEQYF
V: TRBV9; size: few; CDR3: CASSVVGQNTEAFF
V: TRBV7-9; size: NA; CDR3: CASSPDREKETQYF
V: TRBV7-7; size: few; CDR3: CASSPIGPEQFF
V: TRBV6-5; size: NA; CDR3: CASSFGTASTDTQYF